The rows below give T cell receptor beta chains drawn from one sample of a study of post-analysis software for immune sequencing data. TCRdb ran MiXCR on the PCR reads and lists one entry per CDR3 protein. This table holds some 890,000 distinct CDR3 sequences, approximately 50% found once. The sequenced sample was blood. The receptors were gathered from a girl aged 10 to 17 with multiple sclerosis. Both conserved end residues are part of each CDR3.

V gene,CDR3 protein
TRBV20-1,CSASSGTRSVNEQFF
TRBV5-1,CASSWSTDTQYF
TRBV5-1,CASSLGRPTEQFF
TRBV7-9,CASSPWRGTSQETQYF
TRBV5-1,CASSLDLGGGSEQYF
TRBV7-9,CASGFFGANEKLFF
TRBV11-2,CASSLVGQVFSGANVLTF
TRBV7-9,CASSMTGGMNEQYF
TRBV10-3,CAISDYRDRGDEGYTF
TRBV5-5,CASSLVGQGAGSPYEQYF
TRBV9,CASSAWDSKETQYF
TRBV10-3,CATSPQAWSEQYF
TRBV3-1,CASSPDRGRGYTF
TRBV20-1,CSVPGSGTLSYGYTF
TRBV3-1,CASSLSGREQFF
TRBV29-1,CSGWNEKLFF
TRBV12-3/TRBV12-4,CASSREGSGTDTQYF
TRBV2,CASSGVANTEAFF
TRBV6-6,CASSFRDRVRETQYF
TRBV6-5,CASSYSSGVYEKLFF
TRBV12-5,CASGPTGRGKYNEQFF
TRBV7-2,CASSYGLAGGLGSYNEQFF
TRBV4-1,CASSHRLAGKSYNEQFF
TRBV29-1,CSVEGRRANTEAFF
TRBV7-9,CASSNLPAEQYF
TRBV18,CASSPGQGTYNYGYTF
TRBV11-2,CASSGPGTGLDTEAFF
TRBV4-1,CASGLQGNEQFF
TRBV20-1,CSAPGTSMYNEQFF
TRBV7-8,CASSPTWGLAGGRGEQFF
TRBV6-5,CASSRNRGSNQPQHF
TRBV5-1,CASSLRGPRQETQYF
TRBV6-5,CASSQHGTGRNTEAFF
TRBV6-5,CASSYRELSYNEQFF
TRBV7-9,CASSLGGKNIQYF
TRBV28,CASSFPRDGDYEQYF
TRBV5-1,CASSLETGSYNEQYF
TRBV15,CATSRGETSGYLKAQYF
TRBV18,CASSASANTGELFF
TRBV7-9,CASSLASRQYYTF
TRBV7-3,CASSTEGPAPYNEQFF
TRBV20-1,CSARDSDRGLADTQYF
TRBV10-3,CAISGGLQDRIEQFF
TRBV4-1,CASSQGDMGTYEQYF
TRBV5-1,CASSLDLAGGPQQYF
TRBV20-1,CSAIAGASTDTQYF
TRBV12-3/TRBV12-4,CASTDPPGYNEQFF
TRBV3-1,CASSQDPGGTTGANVLTF
TRBV11-1,CASSSHSGEQYF
TRBV7-2,CASSLASEPRETQYF